This TCR beta chain was obtained from a study of cytomegalovirus exposure and HLA in healthy donors. In the PCR, 60 Vbeta and 13 Jbeta primers were used. Method: immunoSEQ multiplex PCR; TCRdb's copy keeps in-frame clones and lacks some. Its listing shows around 75,000 clones. The CDR3 contains 16 residues. Germline V gene data show CDR1 as SEHNR and CDR2 as FQNEAQ (reference sequence). J gave up 0 bases and V 6 bases, and 7 bases lay outside the gene matches. Material for sequencing was PBMCs. This sequence joins TRBV7-9 and TRBJ1-5; 8 positions match TRBD1. The sequence was collected from a man over 45 in good health and CMV-seropositive. DNA of the CDR3: TGTGCCAGCAGTCCCGGGACAGGCCCTAGCAATCAGCCCCAGCATTTT. Encoded protein: CASSPGTGPSNQPQHF.